This T cell receptor (beta chain) originates from a study of post-analysis software for immune sequencing data (dated by TCRdb to the mid-2010s). Regarding the complete study: The recorded disease courses included relapsing-remitting, secondary progressive and progressive-relapsing multiple sclerosis, and some patients had no subtype annotation. Patient repertoires were compared against roughly 11 previously published healthy control repertoires from donors aged roughly 6 to 28 years. A subset of samples was prepared in parallel using single-end sample barcoding, then pooled and co-amplified after Illumina adapter ligation.

In the germline V gene, CDR1 corresponds to SGHRS and CDR2 to YFSETQ. From the cysteine through the phenylalanine, the CDR3 covers 13 amino acids. Kept here is only the CDR3 DNA, which spans 39 bases and is read in frame from base 1. The junction shows trimming of 4 bases on V and 8 bases on J, plus 14 bases between the germline ends. TCR beta repertoires were profiled from peripheral blood of 10 to 15 young patients with multiple sclerosis to demonstrate the VDJtools post-analysis software. The patients with multiple sclerosis were children and adolescents between about 6 and 15 years of age. Libraries came from PCR. Instrument used: Illumina HiSeq 2500. To reduce PCR and sequencing biases, unique molecular identifiers were built into the TCR beta cDNA libraries. Per 1 to 10 million input T cells, some 500,000 cDNA molecules were obtained, such that each molecule approximated one T cell. Patient libraries were prepared and sequenced with the same protocol used for the earlier healthy control dataset. Within a given batch, samples were prepared together, multiplexed and sequenced on the same HiSeq lane. In the source study's methods: MIGEC handled the raw barcoded reads, throwing out single-read molecular identifier groups before consensus assembly and CDR3 extraction. VDJtools was used for post-analysis of the clonotype tables, with diversity normalized by down-sampling every dataset to the smallest sample size. In repertoire overlap clustering, CDR3 amino acid sequences, but not nucleotide sequences, were matched to correct batch-related cross-sample contamination. The raw public reads went through TCRdb reprocessing: fastp at Q25, MiXCR clone calling, in-frame beta chains kept. CDR3 protein sequences are deduplicated, and each keeps its most common genes and DNA. These V and J calls derive from TCRdb rather than the authors' analysis. The sample yields roughly 600,000 distinct CDR3 sequences; 44% were counted once. Around 1.7% of the sample rests with the top ten.

On this clonotype: Its antigen is still unknown. Nothing much larger sits one base from this clone, and base qualities are not available.

Paper-wide results and their limitations: Multiple sclerosis patients had significantly lower normalized Chao1 diversity than controls, a result that suggests substantial peripheral T-cell clonal expansion. The control group was slightly older than the multiple sclerosis patient group. Four or five TRBV segments, including TRBV5-6, TRBV5-1 and TRBV20-1, were significantly more frequent in patients than controls. When samples were clustered directly using the F measure, samples prepared in the same batch co-clustered strongly, which prompted a batch-effect correction.

The chain uses TRBV5-1 and TRBJ2-3; the D gene is unclear. The specimen sequenced was blood. This receptor was identified in a girl between 10 and 17 years old with multiple sclerosis. CDR3 protein: CASSPTGSGTQYF. The nucleotides are TGCGCCAGCAGCCCGACGGGCAGTGGTACGCAGTATTTT.